This T cell receptor (beta chain) stems from a study of T cells in Graves' hyperthyroidism and ophthalmopathy. This clonotype came up many times. No antigen is known for it. It was RNA transcripts that yielded the amplified TCR beta CDR3 regions. Initially, a first-round RT-PCR of the TCR CDR3 employed the HTBI primer set. TCRdb used MiXCR to reprocess the multiplex PCR reads, holding one entry per CDR3 protein. The sample includes about 180,000 distinct CDR3 sequences, about a sixth of them seen just once. Findings of the study overall: The model forecast ophthalmopathy, anticipating it by a median roughly 6.3 months before onset.

The receptor comes from a woman in her 50s with Graves' hyperthyroidism. Sequenced: blood.

CDR3 nucleotide sequence: TGTGCCAGCAGTTACCCGGACCTACAGGGGACTCAGCCCCAGCATTTT. Residues: CASSYPDLQGTQPQHF. The chain has TRBV6-1 and TRBJ1-5; TRBD1 matches at 7 bases. V gave up 5 bases and J gave up 6 bases; unmatched junction bases: 13. Looked up from germline, CDR1 is MNHNS and CDR2 is SASEGT. The CDR3 covers 16 residues.